This T cell receptor (beta chain) was profiled in a study of Ad26.COV2.S vaccination and SARS-CoV-2 variants (dated by TCRdb to the early 2020s). A note on the overall study: Vaccine-arm donors came from COV1001, a multicentre, randomized, double-blind, placebo-controlled phase I-IIa trial of Ad26.COV2.S in healthy adults. Ad26.COV2.S was given intramuscularly at 5x10^10 or 1x10^11 viral particles, as a single shot or as two shots 56 days apart. TCRbeta repertoire sequencing served as the tool for gauging how specific and how broad the SARS-CoV-2-reactive T cell receptors were following Ad26.COV2.S vaccination. A total of approximately 30 samples were included in the TCR-sequenced set, comprising some 20 Ad26.COV2.S vaccine recipients, 5 placebo recipients and 8 SARS-CoV-2 convalescent individuals. Participants in the trial were split at random into five groups of five each, receiving low-dose or high-dose Ad26.COV2.S once or twice, or else placebo on both occasions. Blinding of investigators to trial group allocation was maintained during experiments and outcome assessment.

Broad study findings and their caveats: The authors noted that total T cell responses may have been underestimated by the TCR breadth and depth analyses. Vaccine and placebo recipients had comparable non-spike TCR breadth, which fits with the vaccine containing only spike. Ad26.COV2.S recipients had higher spike-specific TCR breadth than placebo recipients (P = 0.0014). The study lacked the statistical power to compare responses across vaccine doses or regimens. Substantial breadth of spike-specific CD8+ and CD4+ T cell responses was reported after vaccination.

What this sample's treatment or condition label stands for: approximately 18 received Ad26.COV2.S at low or high dose, single or two shots; roughly 5 received placebo; per-sample allocation not given. Repertoires of vaccine and placebo recipients were sequenced from samples taken on day 63 after the first injection. In Cohort 1b, about 25 adults aged 18-55 years were enrolled at a single site in Boston, USA, between 29 July and 7 August 2020. Ad26.COV2.S was a replication-incompetent adenovirus type 26 vector that expressed a prefusion-stabilized SARS-CoV-2 spike protein derived from the original Wuhan strain. On this clone: Its antigen has not been determined. No per-base quality is available; no much larger clone lies one base away.

The immunoSEQ Assay was the method used to sequence TCRbeta CDR3 regions. After extraction, genomic DNA underwent amplification by bias-controlled multiplex PCR, followed by high-throughput sequencing. Turning to the authors' computational methods: To quantify the absolute abundance of every unique TCRbeta CDR3 region, sequences were collapsed and filtered. T cell fraction was estimated by normalization of TCRbeta template counts to usable DNA, with usable DNA being measured through amplification of reference genes present in all nucleated cells. Repertoire TCRs were annotated as SARS-CoV-2-specific by exact matching of V gene, CDR3 amino acid sequence and J gene to a known reactive TCR set. The reference SARS-CoV-2 TCR set was obtained from MIRA and was filtered for enrichment in COVID-19-positive ImmuneCODE repertoires, whereby public or cross-reactive TCRs were removed. Using the MIRA antigens, annotated TCRs were further analysed by specific ORF or by position within an ORF. Breadth was defined as annotated unique rearrangements over total unique productive rearrangements; depth was the summed frequency of those rearrangements. Group comparisons of TCR breadth used two-sided Wilcoxon rank-sum tests. What TCRdb holds here is the immuneACCESS table cut down to in-frame rearrangements. Part of the clones is not present; checked against another copy, under half of the missing clones reflect an unresolved V gene, and the others are unexplained. The V and J calls and clone size are taken from that table; D and trimming were inferred from the DNA. The table for this sample lists about 440,000 clones; 90% of them were counted only once. The ten largest clonotypes hold under 4.5% of the sample.

Looking up the germline V gene (reference sequence) yields CDR1 SGHNT and CDR2 YYREEE. Inclusive of the bounding cysteine and phenylalanine, the CDR3 is 13 residues long. The entry retains the CDR3 DNA only, 39 bases that are in frame from base 1. V is pared back by 0 bases and J by 8 bases, with 11 bases lying between the germline termini. The chain was built from TRBV5-4 and TRBJ1-2; possibly the D gene is TRBD1, per 5 matching bases. The sample in question was peripheral blood, obtained in a trial of Ad26.COV2.S vaccine versus placebo. The clonotype comes from a person between 18 and 65 years old who received the Ad26.COV2.S COVID-19 vaccine or a placebo. The bases read TGTGCCAGCAGCTTGGCCTCTGGGGACGGCTACACCTTC. It translates as CASSLASGDGYTF.